These 11 T cell receptor beta chains were all obtained from the same sample, sequenced in a study of control samples from healthy donors and cancer patients. Sequencing used immunoSEQ multiplex PCR; TCRdb keeps in-frame clones, though not all of them. Here the sample spans 100,000 or so clones, 70% to 90% being singletons. Sample: blood. These receptors were taken from a woman in her forties or fifties in good health.

This chain uses TRBV28 with TRBJ2-1, with D perhaps matching TRBD1 (5 bases). CDR1 is MDHEN, CDR2 SYDVKM, per germline. The CDR3 is 16 residues long. With 4 bases removed from V and 2 bases from J, the gap between germline ends came to 15 bases. This CDR3 is CASSSIPGPPYNEQFF. The CDR3 DNA reads as TGTGCCAGCAGTTCCATCCCAGGGCCGCCCTACAATGAGCAGTTCTTC.

V usage is TRBV1 and J usage is TRBJ2-5; the table assigns TRBD2, which was not confirmed against the DNA. TRBV1 is shown as a pseudogene. CDR3 length equals 21 residues. The CDR3 reads CTSSHTRQSPRGMVHKETQYF. CDR3 DNA: TGCACCAGCAGCCACACAAGGCAGTCTCCGCGGGGTATGGTACATAAAGAGACCCAGTACTTC.

This clone was seen a few times. The CDR3, as DNA: TGTGCCAGTAGTACCCGGGGGGTACGGGGATTCGGTAATGAAAAACTGTTTTTT. As protein: CASSTRGVRGFGNEKLFF. The chain combines TRBV19 with TRBJ1-4; D may be TRBD1 (5 bases). Between the trimmed V and J ends, which lost 4 bases and 4 bases, there was a span of 22 bases. The CDR3 runs 18 residues. Germline loops: CDR1 LNHDA, CDR2 SQIVND (reference sequence).

This clone was detected a few times. The V gene is TRBV5-1, the J gene TRBJ2-7; D ambiguous. Germline V gene sequence: CDR1 SGHRS, CDR2 YFSETQ. The CDR3 has 13 amino acids. V was pared by 5 bases and J by 0 bases, with 9 bases between. DNA of the CDR3: TGCGCCAGCAGACCGGTTGTCTCCTACGAGCAGTACTTC. Amino acids: CASRPVVSYEQYF.

The chain is built from TRBV11-3 and TRBJ1-2; D is unresolved. The CDR3 runs 16 residues. Germline CDR1 SGHNT, CDR2 YENEEA. Trimming removed 6 bases at V and 6 bases at J, with 23 bases between. The CDR3 DNA is TGTGCCAGCAGTCCCGGCGAAGGGCGGTCTTTGGATGGCTACACCTTC. This codes for CASSPGEGRSLDGYTF.

This clone appeared once. CDR3 DNA sequence: TGCGCCAGCAGCTTGGCCTTAGGGGCACAAGAGACCCAGTACTTC. Protein: CASSLALGAQETQYF. V is TRBV5-1 and J is TRBJ2-5; TRBD1 might be the D (5 bases). There are 15 residues in the CDR3. Trimming pared 0 bases from V and 2 bases from J, leaving 11 bases between. CDR1 and CDR2 from the germline V gene are SGHRS and YFSETQ.

The CDR3 DNA reads TGCAGCGTTTCGCTACAGGGGAGGAGGGATGAGCAGTTCTTC. Its protein is CSVSLQGRRDEQFF. This sequence joins TRBV29-1 and TRBJ2-1, with D tentatively TRBD1 (7 bases). The V and J ends lost 5 bases and 8 bases respectively, with 19 bases between them. CDR3 length: 14 residues. Germline loops: CDR1 SQVTM, CDR2 ANQGSEA.

The gene calls are TRBV11-3 and TRBJ2-1; D is uncertain. Between the trimmed V and J ends, which lost 1 base and 7 bases, there was a span of 11 bases. CDR3 size: 14 residues. In germline, CDR1 is SGHNT, CDR2 YENEEA. CDR3 amino acids: CASSLVGLSNEQFF. CDR3 sequence (DNA): TGTGCCAGCAGCTTAGTAGGCCTCTCTAATGAGCAGTTCTTC.

The chain uses TRBV10-3 and TRBJ2-1; either TRBD1 or TRBD2 may fit D (6 bases each). Trimming removed 4 bases from V and 12 bases from J, with 16 bases in between. This CDR3 contains 13 residues. The germline V gene encodes CDR1 ENHRY and CDR2 SYGVKD. The CDR3 DNA is TGTGCCATCAGTGGGGGGCCTAGCGACGGGCAGTTCTTC. Its protein product is CAISGGPSDGQFF.

The V and J genes are TRBV15 and TRBJ1-2; TRBD1 matches 7 bases. CDR1 is LNHNV and CDR2 is YYDKDF in the germline V gene (reference sequence). The CDR3 runs 16 residues. V gave up 1 base and J gave up 5 bases; unmatched junction bases: 10. The CDR3 protein is CATSRGRAGGSYGYTF. The CDR3 DNA reads TGTGCCACCAGCAGAGGAAGGGCAGGGGGATCTTATGGCTACACCTTC.

This chain links TRBV5-6 with TRBJ2-7; 8 bases align to TRBD1. The germline CDR1 and CDR2 sequences are SGHDT and YYEEEE. The V segment lost 3 bases and the J segment 1 base; nucleotides outside the gene matches: 3. The CDR3 is 14 residues long. CDR3 nucleotides: TGTGCCAGCAGCTGGACAGGGCCATCCTACGAGCAGTACTTC. It codes for CASSWTGPSYEQYF.